This TCR beta chain derives from a study of PD-1 blockade in classical Hodgkin lymphoma. Clones were sequenced by immunoSEQ multiplex PCR, and TCRdb holds only the in-frame ones, with some missing. The table records over 85,000 clones, over 75% of them present only once. As to time point: cycle 4 day 1 (C4D1), after 5 to 7 weeks of nivolumab. Every patient relapsed after autologous stem cell transplantation, and brentuximab vedotin exposure varied. CDR3 length: 13 amino acids. Deletions cut 6 bases from V and 5 bases from J, with 15 bases between. CDR1 is SGHRS and CDR2 is YFSETQ in the germline V gene. General study results and limits: As was reported, newly diagnosed patients showed lower baseline TCR diversity than healthy donors did.

Comment on this clone: What it binds is not known.

The TCR originated in a human donor with classical Hodgkin lymphoma. The chain joins TRBV5-1 to TRBJ2-7; D is possibly TRBD1 or TRBD2 (5 bases each). The specimen was peripheral blood mononuclear cells (PBMCs), collected before the fourth cycle of nivolumab. The CDR3 region has the DNA TGCGCCAGCACTCAGGGTGGAGGAGACGAGCAGTACTTC. This encodes CASTQGGGDEQYF.